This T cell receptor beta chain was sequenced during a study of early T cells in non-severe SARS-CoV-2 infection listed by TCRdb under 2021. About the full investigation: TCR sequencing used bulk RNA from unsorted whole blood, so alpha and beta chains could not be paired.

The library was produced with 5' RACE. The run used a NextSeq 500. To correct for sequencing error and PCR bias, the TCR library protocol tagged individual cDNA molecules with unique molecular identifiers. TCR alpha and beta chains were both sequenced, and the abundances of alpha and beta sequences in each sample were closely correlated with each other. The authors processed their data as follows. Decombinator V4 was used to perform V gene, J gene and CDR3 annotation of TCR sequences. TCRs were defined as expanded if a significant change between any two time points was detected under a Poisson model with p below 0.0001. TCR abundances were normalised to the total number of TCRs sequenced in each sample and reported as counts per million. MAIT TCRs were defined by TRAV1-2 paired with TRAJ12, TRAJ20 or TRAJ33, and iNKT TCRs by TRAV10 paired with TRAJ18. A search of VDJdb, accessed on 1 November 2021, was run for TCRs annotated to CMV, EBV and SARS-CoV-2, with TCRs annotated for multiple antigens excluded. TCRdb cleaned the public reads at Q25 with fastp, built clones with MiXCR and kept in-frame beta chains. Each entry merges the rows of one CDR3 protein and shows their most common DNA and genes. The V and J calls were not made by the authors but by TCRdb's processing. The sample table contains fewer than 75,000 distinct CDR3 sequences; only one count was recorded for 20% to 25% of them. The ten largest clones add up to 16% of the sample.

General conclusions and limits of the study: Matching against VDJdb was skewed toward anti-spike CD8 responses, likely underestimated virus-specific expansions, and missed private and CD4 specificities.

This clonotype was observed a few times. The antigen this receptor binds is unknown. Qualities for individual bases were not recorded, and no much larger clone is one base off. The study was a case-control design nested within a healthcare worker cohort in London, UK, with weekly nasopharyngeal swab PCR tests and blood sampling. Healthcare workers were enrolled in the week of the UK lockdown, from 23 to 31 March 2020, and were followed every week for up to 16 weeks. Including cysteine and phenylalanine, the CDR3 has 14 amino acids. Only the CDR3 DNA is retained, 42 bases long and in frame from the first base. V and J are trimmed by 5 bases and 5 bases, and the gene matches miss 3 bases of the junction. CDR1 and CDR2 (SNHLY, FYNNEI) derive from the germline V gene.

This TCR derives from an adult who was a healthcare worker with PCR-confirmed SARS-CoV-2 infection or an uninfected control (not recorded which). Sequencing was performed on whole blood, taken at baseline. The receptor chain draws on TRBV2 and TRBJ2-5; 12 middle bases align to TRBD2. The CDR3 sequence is CASSRGTSGETQYF. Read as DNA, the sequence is TGTGCCAGCAGTCGCGGGACTAGCGGGGAGACCCAGTACTTC.